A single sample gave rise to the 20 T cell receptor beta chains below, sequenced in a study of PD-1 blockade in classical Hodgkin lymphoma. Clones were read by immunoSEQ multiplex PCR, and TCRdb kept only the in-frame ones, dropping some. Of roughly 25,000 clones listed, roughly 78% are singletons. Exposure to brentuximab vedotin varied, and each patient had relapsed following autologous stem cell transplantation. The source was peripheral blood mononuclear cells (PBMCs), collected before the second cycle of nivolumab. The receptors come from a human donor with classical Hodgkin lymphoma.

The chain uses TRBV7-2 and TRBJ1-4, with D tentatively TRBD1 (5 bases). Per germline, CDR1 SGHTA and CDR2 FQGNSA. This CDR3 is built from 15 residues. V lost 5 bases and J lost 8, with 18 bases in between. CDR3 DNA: TGTGCCAGCAGCCCCACCGAGGGGTGGCGGGAAAAACTGTTTTTT. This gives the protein CASSPTEGWREKLFF. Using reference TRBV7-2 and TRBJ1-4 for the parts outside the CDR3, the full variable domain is GAGVSQSPSNKVTEKGKDVELRCDPISGHTALYWYRQSLGQGLEFLIYFQGNSAPDKSGLPSDRFSAERTGGSVSTLTIQRTQQEDSAVYLCASSPTEGWREKLFFGSGTQLSVL.

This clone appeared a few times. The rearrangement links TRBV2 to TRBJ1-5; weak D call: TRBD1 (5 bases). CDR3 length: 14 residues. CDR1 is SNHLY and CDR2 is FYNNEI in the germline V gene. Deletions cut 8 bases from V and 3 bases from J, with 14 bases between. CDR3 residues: CASAWAGYNQPQHF. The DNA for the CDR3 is TGTGCCAGCGCTTGGGCAGGGTACAATCAGCCCCAGCATTTT.

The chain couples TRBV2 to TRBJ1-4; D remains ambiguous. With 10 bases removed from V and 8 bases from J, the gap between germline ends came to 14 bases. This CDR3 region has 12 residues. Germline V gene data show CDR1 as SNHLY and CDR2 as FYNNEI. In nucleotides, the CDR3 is TGTGCCACCGCCCGGGGTCGGGAAAAACTGTTTTTT. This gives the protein CATARGREKLFF.

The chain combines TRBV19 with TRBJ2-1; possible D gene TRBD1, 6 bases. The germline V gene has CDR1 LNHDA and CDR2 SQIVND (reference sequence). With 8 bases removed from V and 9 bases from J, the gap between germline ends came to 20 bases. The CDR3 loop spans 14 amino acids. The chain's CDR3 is CASGPGQILSEQFF. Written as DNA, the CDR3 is TGTGCCAGTGGGCCGGGACAAATTCTCAGTGAGCAGTTCTTC.

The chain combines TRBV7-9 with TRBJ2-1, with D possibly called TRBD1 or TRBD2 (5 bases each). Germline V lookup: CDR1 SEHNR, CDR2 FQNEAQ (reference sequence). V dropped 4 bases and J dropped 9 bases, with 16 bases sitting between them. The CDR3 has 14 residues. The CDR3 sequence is CASSSRDPSGEQFF. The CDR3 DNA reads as TGTGCCAGCAGCTCCCGGGACCCTTCGGGTGAGCAGTTCTTC.

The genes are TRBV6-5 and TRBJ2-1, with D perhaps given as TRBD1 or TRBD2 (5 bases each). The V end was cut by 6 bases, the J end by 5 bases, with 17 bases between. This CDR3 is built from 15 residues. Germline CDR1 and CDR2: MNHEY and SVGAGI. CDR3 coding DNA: TGTGCCAGCAGCCATCGGGGTGGGGGAAACAATGAGCAGTTCTTC. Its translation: CASSHRGGGNNEQFF.

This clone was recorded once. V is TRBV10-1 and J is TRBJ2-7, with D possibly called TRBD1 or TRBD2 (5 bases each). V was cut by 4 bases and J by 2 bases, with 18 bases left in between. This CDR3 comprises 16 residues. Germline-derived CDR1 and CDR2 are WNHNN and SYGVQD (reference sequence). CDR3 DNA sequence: TGCGCCAGCAGTGGAGGCCCCGGGACGGCGGCCTACGAGCAGTACTTC. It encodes CASSGGPGTAAYEQYF.

The DNA for the CDR3 is TGTGCCAGCAGCGTAGGTGAAGGGGTGGACACCATATATTTT. It specifies CASSVGEGVDTIYF. The chain links TRBV9 to TRBJ1-3; D might be TRBD1 (5 bases). The germline V gene encodes CDR1 SGDLS and CDR2 YYNGEE. The CDR3 spans 14 residues. V lost 0 bases and J 8 bases, leaving 12 bases between the germline ends. The full variable domain, with the rest looked up from reference TRBV9 and TRBJ1-3, is DSGVTQTPKHLITATGQRVTLRCSPRSGDLSVYWYQQSLDQGLQFLIQYYNGEERAKGNILERFSAQQFPDLHSELNLSSLELGDSALYFCASSVGEGVDTIYFGEGSWLTVV.

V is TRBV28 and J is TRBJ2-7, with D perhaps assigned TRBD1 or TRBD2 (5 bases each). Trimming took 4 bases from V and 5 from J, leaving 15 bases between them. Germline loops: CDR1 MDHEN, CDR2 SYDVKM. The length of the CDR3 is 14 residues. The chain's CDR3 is CASSSSREINEQYF. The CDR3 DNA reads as TGTGCCAGCAGTTCGTCCAGGGAGATTAACGAGCAGTACTTC.

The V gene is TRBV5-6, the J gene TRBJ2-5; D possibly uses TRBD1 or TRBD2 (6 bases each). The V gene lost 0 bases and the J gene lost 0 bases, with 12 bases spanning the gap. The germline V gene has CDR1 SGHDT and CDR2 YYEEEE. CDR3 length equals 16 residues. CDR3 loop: CASSLDREANQETQYF. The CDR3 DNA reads TGTGCCAGCAGCTTGGACAGGGAGGCGAACCAAGAGACCCAGTACTTC.

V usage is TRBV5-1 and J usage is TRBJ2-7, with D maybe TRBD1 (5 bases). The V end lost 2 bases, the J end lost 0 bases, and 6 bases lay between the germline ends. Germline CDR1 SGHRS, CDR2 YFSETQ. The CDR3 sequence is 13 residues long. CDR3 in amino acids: CASSFDSSYEQYF. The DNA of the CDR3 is TGCGCCAGCAGCTTCGACAGCTCCTACGAGCAGTACTTC.

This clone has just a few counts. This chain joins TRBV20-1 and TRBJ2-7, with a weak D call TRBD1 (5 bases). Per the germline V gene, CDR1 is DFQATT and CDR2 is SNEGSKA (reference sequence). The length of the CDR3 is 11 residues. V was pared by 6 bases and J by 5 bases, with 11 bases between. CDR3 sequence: CSAPGNHEQYF. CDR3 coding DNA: TGCAGTGCCCCAGGGAACCACGAGCAGTACTTC.

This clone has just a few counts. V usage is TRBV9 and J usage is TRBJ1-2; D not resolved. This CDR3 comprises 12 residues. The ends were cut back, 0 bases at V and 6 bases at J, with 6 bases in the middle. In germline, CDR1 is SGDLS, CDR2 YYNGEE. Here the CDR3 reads CASSVGLNGYTF. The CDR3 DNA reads TGTGCCAGCAGCGTAGGACTTAATGGCTACACCTTC.

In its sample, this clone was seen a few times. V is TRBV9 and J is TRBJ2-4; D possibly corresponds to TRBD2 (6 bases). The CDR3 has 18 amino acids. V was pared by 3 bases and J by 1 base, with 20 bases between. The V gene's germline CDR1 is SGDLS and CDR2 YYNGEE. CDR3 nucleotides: TGTGCCAGCAGCGCGGGTTGGTCCCGCCGGGAGGCCAAAAACATTCAGTACTTC. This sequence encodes CASSAGWSRREAKNIQYF.

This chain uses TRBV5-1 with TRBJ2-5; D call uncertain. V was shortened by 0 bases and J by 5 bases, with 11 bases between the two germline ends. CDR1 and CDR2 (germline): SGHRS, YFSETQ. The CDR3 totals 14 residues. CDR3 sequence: CASSLAPAVETQYF. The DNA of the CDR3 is TGCGCCAGCAGCTTGGCTCCGGCGGTGGAGACCCAGTACTTC.

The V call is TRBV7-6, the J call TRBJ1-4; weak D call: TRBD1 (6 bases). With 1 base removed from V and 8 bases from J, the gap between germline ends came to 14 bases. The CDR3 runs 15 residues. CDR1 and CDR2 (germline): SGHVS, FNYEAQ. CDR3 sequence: CASSLEQGVGEKLFF. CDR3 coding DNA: TGTGCCAGCAGCTTAGAACAGGGCGTAGGGGAAAAACTGTTTTTT.

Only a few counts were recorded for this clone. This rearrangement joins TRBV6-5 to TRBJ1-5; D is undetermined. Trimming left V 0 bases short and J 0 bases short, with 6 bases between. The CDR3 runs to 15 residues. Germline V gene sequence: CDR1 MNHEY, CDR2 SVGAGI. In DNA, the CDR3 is TGTGCCAGCAGTTACTCCGCGGCTAGCAATCAGCCCCAGCATTTT. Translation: CASSYSAASNQPQHF.

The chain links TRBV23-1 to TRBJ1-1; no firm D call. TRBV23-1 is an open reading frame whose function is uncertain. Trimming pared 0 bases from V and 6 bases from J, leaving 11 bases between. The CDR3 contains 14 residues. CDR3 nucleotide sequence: TGCGCCAGCAGTCAATCAGTAGGGTCCCCTGAAGCTTTCTTT. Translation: CASSQSVGSPEAFF.

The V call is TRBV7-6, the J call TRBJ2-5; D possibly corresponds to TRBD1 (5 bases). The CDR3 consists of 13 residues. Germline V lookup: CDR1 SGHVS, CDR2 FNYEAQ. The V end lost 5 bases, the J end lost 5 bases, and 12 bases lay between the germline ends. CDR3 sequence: CASSRQLEETQYF. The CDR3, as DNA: TGTGCCAGCAGCCGACAGTTGGAGGAGACCCAGTACTTC.

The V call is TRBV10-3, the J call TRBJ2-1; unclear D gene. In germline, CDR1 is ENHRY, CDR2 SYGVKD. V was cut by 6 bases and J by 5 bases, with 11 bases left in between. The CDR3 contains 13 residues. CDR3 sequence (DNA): TGTGCCATCAGATTGACTGAAAACAATGAGCAGTTCTTC. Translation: CAIRLTENNEQFF.